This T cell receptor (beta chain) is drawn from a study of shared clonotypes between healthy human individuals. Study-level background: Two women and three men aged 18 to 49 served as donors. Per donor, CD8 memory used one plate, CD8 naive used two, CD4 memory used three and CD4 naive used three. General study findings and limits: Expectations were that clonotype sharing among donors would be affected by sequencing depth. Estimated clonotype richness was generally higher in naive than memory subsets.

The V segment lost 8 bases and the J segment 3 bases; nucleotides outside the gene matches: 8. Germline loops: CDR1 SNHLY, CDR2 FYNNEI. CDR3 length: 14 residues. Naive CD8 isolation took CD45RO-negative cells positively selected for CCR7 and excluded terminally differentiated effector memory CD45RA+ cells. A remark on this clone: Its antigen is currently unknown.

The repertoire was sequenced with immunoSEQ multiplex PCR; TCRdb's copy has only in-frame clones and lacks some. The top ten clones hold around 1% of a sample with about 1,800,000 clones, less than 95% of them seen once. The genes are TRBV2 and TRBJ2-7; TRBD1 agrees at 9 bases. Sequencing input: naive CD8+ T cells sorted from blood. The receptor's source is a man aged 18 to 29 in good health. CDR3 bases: TGTGCCAGCGATCCGGGACAGGGTTTCTACGAGCAGTACTTC. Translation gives CASDPGQGFYEQYF.